This TCR beta chain was sequenced in a study of blood T cell repertoires in COVID-19. Study details: Samples of COVID-19 (acute and convalescent) were obtained from the United States, Italy and Spain. T cells, B-cell-depleted T cells, or PBMCs supplied cDNA or gDNA.

How the authors handled the data: Amplification of reference gene primers provided the estimated nucleated cell counts. Libraries were prepared by immunoSEQ multiplex PCR; TCRdb keeps only in-frame clonotypes and omits some of them. V and J calls and clone size are as listed in that table; D and trimming were resolved from the DNA. The sample has about 70,000 clones; roughly 84% are singletons. The CDR3 is made up of 15 amino acids. The germline V gene has CDR1 LGHDT and CDR2 YNNKEL (reference sequence). V shed 1 base and J shed 1 base, with 10 bases lying between them. Sequences were obtained from peripheral blood. The V call is TRBV3-1 (or the pseudogene TRBV3-2), the J call TRBJ2-5; D remains ambiguous. The receptor was isolated from a woman aged 18-30 years with acute or convalescent COVID-19. Here the CDR3 DNA reads TGTGCCAGCAGCCAAGGAGTTAACTTCCAAGAGACCCAGTACTTC. Translating it yields CASSQGVNFQETQYF.